The 17 T cell receptor beta chains below come from one sample, sequenced in a study of control samples from healthy donors and cancer patients. TCRdb's copy holds only in-frame clones and misses some; the assay was immunoSEQ multiplex PCR. This sample yields about 59,000 clones, of which more than 85% are seen a single time; 1.7% belongs to the top ten. What was sequenced was PBMCs. These TCRs come from a man aged 35 to 55 with colorectal cancer.

V gene TRBV13 combines with J gene TRBJ1-1; D unclear. V was clipped by 0 bases and J by 1 base, with 9 bases between them. This CDR3 spans 15 amino acids. Germline values: CDR1 PRHDT, CDR2 FYEKMQ (reference sequence). CDR3 region: CASSLGQAQNTEAFF. Here the CDR3 DNA reads TGTGCCAGCAGCTTAGGCCAGGCGCAGAACACTGAAGCTTTCTTT.

Only one count was recorded for this clone. The junction departs from germline at one end; a sequencing error may be responsible. The V call is TRBV14, the J call TRBJ2-7; D is perhaps TRBD1 (6 bases). This CDR3 is 14 amino acids long. CDR1 and CDR2 from the germline V gene are SGHDN and FVKESK. The CDR3 DNA sequence: TGTGCCGGCAGGGGACAAGTGAGCTCCTACGAGCAGTACTTC. Translating gives CAGRGQVSSYEQYF. Combining the CDR3 with reference TRBV14 and TRBJ2-7 gives the whole variable domain EAGVTQFPSHSVIEKGQTVTLRCDPISGHDNLYWYRRVMGKEIKFLLHFVKESKQDESGMPNNRFLAERTGGTYSTLKVQPAELEDSGVYFCAGRGQVSSYEQYFGPGTRLTVT.

The rearrangement joins TRBV7-3 to TRBJ1-2; D is unclear. This CDR3 has 14 amino acids. Between the trimmed V and J ends, which lost 5 bases and 2 bases, there was a span of 12 bases. CDR1 is SGHTA, CDR2 FQGTGA, per germline. DNA for the CDR3: TGTGCCAGCAGCCCCCCGGGAGAGAACTATGGCTACACCTTC. Encoded protein: CASSPPGENYGYTF. The full variable domain, completed using reference TRBV7-3 and TRBJ1-2, is GAGVSQTPSNKVTEKGKYVELRCDPISGHTALYWYRQSLGQGPEFLIYFQGTGAADDSGLPNDRFFAVRPEGSVSTLKIQRTERGDSAVYLCASSPPGENYGYTFGSGTRLTVV.

This chain joins TRBV7-9 and TRBJ2-7, with 9 bases matching TRBD1. V was pared by 3 bases and J by 2 bases, with 5 bases of the junction left unmatched. This CDR3 spans 15 amino acids. From germline, CDR1 is SEHNR and CDR2 FQNEAQ (reference sequence). Here the CDR3 reads CASSFTWDRAYEQYF. The CDR3, as DNA: TGTGCCAGCAGCTTTACTTGGGACAGGGCCTACGAGCAGTACTTC.

The chain has TRBV18 and TRBJ2-1, with 11 bases lining up with TRBD2. The CDR3 is 14 residues long. V lost 5 bases and J lost 3; bases outside the gene matches: 0. Germline CDR1 KGHSH, CDR2 LQKENI. CDR3 DNA: TGTGCCAGCTCAACTAGCGGGGGCTACAATGAGCAGTTCTTC. Protein product: CASSTSGGYNEQFF.

V and J are TRBV9 and TRBJ1-1, with a tentative D call TRBD1 (5 bases). The germline V and J ends were trimmed by 3 bases and 0 bases, with 15 bases remaining between them. Germline V gives CDR1 SGDLS, CDR2 YYNGEE. The length of the CDR3 is 16 residues. Here the CDR3 reads CASSARQHIMNTEAFF. Written as DNA, the CDR3 is TGTGCCAGCAGCGCACGACAGCATATTATGAACACTGAAGCTTTCTTT.

This chain connects TRBV6-5 to TRBJ1-3, with a weak D call TRBD1 (5 bases). CDR3 length: 14 residues. The V end was cut by 4 bases, the J end by 3 bases, with 10 bases between. Germline V gene lookup returns CDR1 MNHEY and CDR2 SVGAGI. The CDR3 loop is CASSFDRGGNTIYF. CDR3 nucleotide sequence: TGTGCCAGCAGTTTCGATAGGGGTGGAAACACCATATATTTT.

This clone occurred a few times. This chain joins TRBV12-5 and TRBJ1-1; possible D gene TRBD1, 6 bases. Germline CDR1 is LGHNT and CDR2 is FRNRAP. The length of the CDR3 is 14 residues. Trimming stripped 6 bases from V and 5 bases from J, with 16 bases between. The CDR3 nucleotides are TGTGCTAGTGGACACCCCCAGGGGCGGACTGAAGCTTTCTTT. It encodes CASGHPQGRTEAFF.

The chain carries TRBV27 and TRBJ2-2; D might be TRBD1 or TRBD2, each matching 6 bases. The CDR3 totals 14 residues. Per germline, CDR1 MNHEY and CDR2 SMNVEV (reference sequence). V was clipped by 7 bases and J by 9 bases, with 18 bases between them. CDR3 residues: CASTSMGGRRELFF. The CDR3 coding sequence is TGTGCCAGCACCTCTATGGGGGGCCGCAGGGAGCTGTTTTTT.

This clone showed up just a few times. This chain links TRBV7-3 with TRBJ2-5, with 13 bases lining up with TRBD2. The length of the CDR3 is 18 residues. The germline V gene encodes CDR1 SGHTA and CDR2 FQGTGA. Germline trimming cut 5 bases from V and 4 bases from J; bases unmatched to any gene: 13. This chain's CDR3 is CASSKGLAGARSRETQYF. The DNA for the CDR3 is TGTGCCAGCAGCAAAGGACTAGCGGGGGCCCGGAGTCGAGAGACCCAGTACTTC.

The rearrangement links TRBV6-2 or TRBV6-3 to TRBJ1-4; tentatively, D is TRBD1 (6 bases). The CDR3 runs to 13 residues. V lost 1 base and J 8 bases, leaving 8 bases between the germline ends. CDR1 is MNHEY, CDR2 SVGEGT, per germline. DNA of the CDR3: TGTGCCAGCAGTTACTGGACAGACGAAAAACTGTTTTTT. Protein sequence: CASSYWTDEKLFF.

This clone was seen only once. V usage is TRBV6-6 and J usage is TRBJ1-3, with 7 positions matching TRBD1. V was clipped by 4 bases and J by 3 bases; unmatched bases: 6. The CDR3 loop spans 15 amino acids. Per germline, CDR1 MNHNY and CDR2 SVGAGI (reference sequence). The CDR3: CASSSETGFGNTIYF. DNA for the CDR3: TGTGCCAGCAGTTCCGAGACAGGGTTTGGAAACACCATATATTTT.

The chain links TRBV2 to TRBJ1-1; D may be TRBD1 (6 bases). V lost 6 bases and J 1 base, leaving 9 bases between the germline ends. CDR1 SNHLY and CDR2 FYNNEI come from the germline V gene. The CDR3 has 13 amino acids. The CDR3 spells CASRGQWNTEAFF. CDR3 sequence (DNA): TGTGCCAGCAGGGGACAATGGAACACTGAAGCTTTCTTT.

CDR3: CASSMNPGSAYEQYF. In nucleotides, the CDR3 is TGTGCCAGCAGCATGAATCCGGGCTCTGCCTACGAGCAGTACTTC. V and J are TRBV5-6 and TRBJ2-7; D not certain. This CDR3 is built from 15 residues. V was cut by 4 bases and J by 2 bases, with 16 bases left in between. Germline CDR1 and CDR2: SGHDT and YYEEEE.

The chain joins TRBV5-5 to TRBJ2-7, with D hard to call. The CDR3 covers 14 residues. V lost 0 bases, J lost 1 base, and 8 bases lay in between. From germline, CDR1 is SGHKS and CDR2 YYEKEE (reference sequence). The CDR3 DNA is TGTGCCAGCAGCTTGGTCAGTGTATCCTACGAGCAGTACTTC. This encodes CASSLVSVSYEQYF.

The rearrangement links TRBV25-1 to TRBJ1-6; 7 nucleotides agree with TRBD1. This CDR3 region has 16 residues. J gave up 6 bases and V 6 bases, and 11 bases lay outside the gene matches. Per the germline V gene, CDR1 is MGHDK and CDR2 is SYGVNS. CDR3 loop: CASSPTGTVGNSPLHF. In DNA form, the CDR3 reads TGTGCCAGCAGCCCGACAGGGACGGTGGGTAATTCACCCCTCCACTTT.

V gene TRBV5-1 combines with J gene TRBJ2-1; possible D gene TRBD2, 5 bases. This CDR3 spans 14 amino acids. V lost 0 bases to trimming and J lost 7 bases, with 11 bases between them. From germline, CDR1 is SGHRS and CDR2 YFSETQ. The CDR3 coding sequence is TGCGCCAGCAGCTTGGTTACGGGGTTTAATGAGCAGTTCTTC. It yields the protein CASSLVTGFNEQFF.